This T cell receptor beta chain was found in a study of molecular identifiers for immune sequencing clone quantification. Study findings and constraints: It was shown that clones above 20 RNA copies held over 97% of effector molecules, but under 1% in naive cells.

The CDR3 runs 13 residues. Trimming stripped 1 base from V and 4 bases from J, with 7 bases between. Germline V gives CDR1 LGHDT, CDR2 YNNKEL (reference sequence). One entry per CDR3 protein results from TCRdb running MiXCR on the PCR reads. Of 250,000 to 400,000 distinct CDR3 sequences in the sample, about 20% are singletons; the top ten hold approximately 0.8%. In this sample, this clonotype turned up many times. Its matching antigen is unknown. This sequence was found in a human donor in good health. Some libraries in this study had Jurkat cell RNA spiked in. The material sequenced was naive CD8+ T cells from blood, with Jurkat cell RNA spiked in. The subset is: FACS-sorted CD8+CD4-CCR7+CD45RA+ naive T cells. The V gene is TRBV3-1, the J gene TRBJ1-1, with D unclear. The CDR3 loop is CASSQGDLTEAFF. In DNA, the CDR3 is TGTGCCAGCAGCCAAGGTGACCTCACTGAAGCTTTCTTT.